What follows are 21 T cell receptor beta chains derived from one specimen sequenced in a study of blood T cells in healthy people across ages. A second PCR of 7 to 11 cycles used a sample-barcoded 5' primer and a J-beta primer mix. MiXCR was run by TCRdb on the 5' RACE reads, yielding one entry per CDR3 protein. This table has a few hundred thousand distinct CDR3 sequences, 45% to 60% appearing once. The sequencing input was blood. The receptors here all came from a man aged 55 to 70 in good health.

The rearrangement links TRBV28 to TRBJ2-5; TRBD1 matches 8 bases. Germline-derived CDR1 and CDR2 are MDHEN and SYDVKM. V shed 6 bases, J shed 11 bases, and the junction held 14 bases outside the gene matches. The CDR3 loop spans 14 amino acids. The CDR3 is CASSHGQGRREQYF. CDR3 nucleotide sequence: TGTGCCAGCAGCCACGGACAGGGACGACGGGAGCAGTACTTC.

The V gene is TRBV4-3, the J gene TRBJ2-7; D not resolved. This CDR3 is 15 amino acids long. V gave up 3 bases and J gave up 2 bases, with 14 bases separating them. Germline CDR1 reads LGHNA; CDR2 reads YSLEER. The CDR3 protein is CASSQERRGTYEQYF. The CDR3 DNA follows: TGCGCCAGCAGCCAGGAACGGAGAGGAACCTACGAGCAGTACTTC.

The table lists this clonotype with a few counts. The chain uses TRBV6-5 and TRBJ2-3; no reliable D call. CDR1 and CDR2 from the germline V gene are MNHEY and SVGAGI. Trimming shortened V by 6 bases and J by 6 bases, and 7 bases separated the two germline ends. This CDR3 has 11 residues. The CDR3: CASRVGDTQYF. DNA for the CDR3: TGTGCCAGCAGGGTAGGGGATACGCAGTATTTT.

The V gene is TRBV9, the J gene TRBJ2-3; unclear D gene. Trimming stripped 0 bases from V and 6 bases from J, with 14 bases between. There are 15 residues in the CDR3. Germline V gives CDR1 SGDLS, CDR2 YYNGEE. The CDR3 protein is CASSVVKDPWDTQYF. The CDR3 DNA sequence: TGTGCCAGCAGCGTAGTGAAGGACCCATGGGATACGCAGTATTTT.

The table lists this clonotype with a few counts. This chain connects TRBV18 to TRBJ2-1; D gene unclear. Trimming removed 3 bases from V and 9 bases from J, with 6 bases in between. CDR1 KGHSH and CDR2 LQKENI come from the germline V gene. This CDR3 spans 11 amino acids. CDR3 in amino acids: CASSPPGEQFF. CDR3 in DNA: TGTGCCAGCTCACCGCCTGGTGAGCAGTTCTTC.

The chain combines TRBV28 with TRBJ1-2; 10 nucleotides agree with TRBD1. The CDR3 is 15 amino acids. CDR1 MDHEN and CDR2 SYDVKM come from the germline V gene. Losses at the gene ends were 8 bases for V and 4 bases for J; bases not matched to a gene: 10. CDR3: CASVIWTGGSYGYTF. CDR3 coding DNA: TGTGCCAGCGTAATTTGGACAGGGGGAAGCTATGGCTACACCTTC.

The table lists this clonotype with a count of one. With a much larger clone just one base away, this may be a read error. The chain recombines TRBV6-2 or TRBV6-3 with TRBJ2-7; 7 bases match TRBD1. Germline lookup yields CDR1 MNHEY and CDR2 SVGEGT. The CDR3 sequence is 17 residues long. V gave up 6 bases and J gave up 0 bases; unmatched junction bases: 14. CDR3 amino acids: CASRPGTVLSSSYEQYF. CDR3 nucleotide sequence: TGTGCCAGCAGACCCGGGACAGTCCTCTCGAGCTCCTACGAGCAGTACTTC.

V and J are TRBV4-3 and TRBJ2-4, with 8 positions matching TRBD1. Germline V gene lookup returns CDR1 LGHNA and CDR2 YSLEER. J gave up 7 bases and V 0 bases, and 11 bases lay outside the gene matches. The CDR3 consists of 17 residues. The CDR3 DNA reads TGCGCCAGCAGCCAAGATGGGGGGACAGGCTTGCTGAACATTCAGTACTTC. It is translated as CASSQDGGTGLLNIQYF.

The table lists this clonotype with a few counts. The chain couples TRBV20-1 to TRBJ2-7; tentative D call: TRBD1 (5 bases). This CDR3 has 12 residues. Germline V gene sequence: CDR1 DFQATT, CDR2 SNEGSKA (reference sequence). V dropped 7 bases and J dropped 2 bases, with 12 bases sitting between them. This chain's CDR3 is CSVPVGAYEQYF. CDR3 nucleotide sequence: TGCAGTGTCCCCGTAGGGGCCTACGAGCAGTACTTC.

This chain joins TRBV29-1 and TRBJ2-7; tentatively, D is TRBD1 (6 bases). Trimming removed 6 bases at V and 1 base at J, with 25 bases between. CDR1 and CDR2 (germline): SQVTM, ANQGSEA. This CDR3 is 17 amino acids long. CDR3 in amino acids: CSVASGTPKEVSYEQYF. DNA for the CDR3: TGCAGCGTGGCGTCGGGGACACCCAAGGAGGTTTCCTACGAGCAGTACTTC.

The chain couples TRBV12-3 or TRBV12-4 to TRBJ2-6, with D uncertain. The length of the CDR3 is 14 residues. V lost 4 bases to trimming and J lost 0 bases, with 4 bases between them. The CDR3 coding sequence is TGTGCCAGCAGTTCCCTCTCTGGGGCCAACGTCCTGACTTTC. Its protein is CASSSLSGANVLTF.

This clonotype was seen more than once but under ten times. CDR3 sequence (DNA): TGTGCCTGTAAGCGGGAACTTAGCACAGATACGCAGTATTTT. Encoded protein: CACKRELSTDTQYF. The chain has TRBV30 and TRBJ2-3; 7 nucleotides agree with TRBD2. Per germline, CDR1 GTSNPN and CDR2 SVGIG (reference sequence). V lost 6 bases, J lost 0 bases, and 6 bases stayed unmatched. The length of the CDR3 is 14 residues.

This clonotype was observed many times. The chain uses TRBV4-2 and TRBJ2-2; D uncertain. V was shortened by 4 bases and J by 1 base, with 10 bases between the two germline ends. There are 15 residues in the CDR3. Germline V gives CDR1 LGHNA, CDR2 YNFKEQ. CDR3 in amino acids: CASSPRSLNTGELFF. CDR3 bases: TGTGCCAGCAGCCCCCGATCCCTGAACACCGGGGAGCTGTTTTTT.

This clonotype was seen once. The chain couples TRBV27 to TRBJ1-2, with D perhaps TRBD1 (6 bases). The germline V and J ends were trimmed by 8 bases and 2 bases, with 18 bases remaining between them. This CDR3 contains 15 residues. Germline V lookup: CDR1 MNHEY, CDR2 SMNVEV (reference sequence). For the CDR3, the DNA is TGTGCCAGCGGCCCATGGCGGGGGGCGAACTATGGCTACACCTTC. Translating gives CASGPWRGANYGYTF.

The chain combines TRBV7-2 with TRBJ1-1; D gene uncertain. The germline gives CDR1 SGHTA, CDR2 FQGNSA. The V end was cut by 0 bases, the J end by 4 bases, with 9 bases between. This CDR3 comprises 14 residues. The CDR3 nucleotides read TGTGCCAGCAGCTTAGCGGGTAGCCCCACTGAAGCTTTCTTT. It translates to CASSLAGSPTEAFF.

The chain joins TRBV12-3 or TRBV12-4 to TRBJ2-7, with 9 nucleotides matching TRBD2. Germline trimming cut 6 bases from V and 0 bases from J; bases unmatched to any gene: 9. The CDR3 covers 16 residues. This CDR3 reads CASRPPPTSGSYEQYF. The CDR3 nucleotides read TGTGCCAGCAGGCCTCCCCCGACTAGCGGCTCCTACGAGCAGTACTTC.

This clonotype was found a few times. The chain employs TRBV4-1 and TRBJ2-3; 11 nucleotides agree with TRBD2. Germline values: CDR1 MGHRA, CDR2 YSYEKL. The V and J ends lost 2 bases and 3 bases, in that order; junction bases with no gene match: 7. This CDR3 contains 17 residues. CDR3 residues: CASSQTITSGSTDTQYF. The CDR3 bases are TGCGCCAGCAGCCAAACGATTACTAGCGGGAGTACAGATACGCAGTATTTT.

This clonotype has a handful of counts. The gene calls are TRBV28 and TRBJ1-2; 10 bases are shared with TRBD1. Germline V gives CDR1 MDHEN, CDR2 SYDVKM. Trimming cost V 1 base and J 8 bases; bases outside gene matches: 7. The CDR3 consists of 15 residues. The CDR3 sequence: CASSLYPGQGMGYTF. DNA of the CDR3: TGTGCCAGCAGTTTATATCCGGGACAGGGGATGGGCTACACCTTC.

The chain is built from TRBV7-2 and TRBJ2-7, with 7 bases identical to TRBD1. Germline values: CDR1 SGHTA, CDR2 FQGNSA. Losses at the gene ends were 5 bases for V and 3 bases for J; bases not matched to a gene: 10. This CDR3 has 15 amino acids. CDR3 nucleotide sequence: TGTGCCAGCAGCCTAACCAGGGGGTCCGGCTACGAGCAGTACTTC. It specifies CASSLTRGSGYEQYF. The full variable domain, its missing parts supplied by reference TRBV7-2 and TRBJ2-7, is GAGVSQSPSNKVTEKGKDVELRCDPISGHTALYWYRQSLGQGLEFLIYFQGNSAPDKSGLPSDRFSAERTGGSVSTLTIQRTQQEDSAVYLCASSLTRGSGYEQYFGPGTRLTVT.

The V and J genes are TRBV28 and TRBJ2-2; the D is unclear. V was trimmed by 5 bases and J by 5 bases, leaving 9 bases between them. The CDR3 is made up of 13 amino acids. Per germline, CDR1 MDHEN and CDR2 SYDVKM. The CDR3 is CASSPIGTGELFF. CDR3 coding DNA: TGTGCCAGCAGTCCAATAGGGACCGGGGAGCTGTTTTTT.

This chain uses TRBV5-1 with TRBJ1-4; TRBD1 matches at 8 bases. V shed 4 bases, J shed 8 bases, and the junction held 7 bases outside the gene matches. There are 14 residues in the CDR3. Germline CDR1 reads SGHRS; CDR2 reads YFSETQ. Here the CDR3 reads CASSQGAGAEKLFF. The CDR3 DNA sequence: TGCGCCAGCAGCCAGGGGGCAGGGGCGGAAAAACTGTTTTTT. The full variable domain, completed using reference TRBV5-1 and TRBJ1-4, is KAGVTQTPRYLIKTRGQQVTLSCSPISGHRSVSWYQQTPGQGLQFLFEYFSETQRNKGNFPGRFSGRQFSNSRSEMNVSTLELGDSALYLCASSQGAGAEKLFFGSGTQLSVL.